The 14 T cell receptor beta chains in this list originate from one sample, sequenced in a study of CD8 T cells in Susac syndrome. Reverse transcription of about 0.45 to 1 ug RNA was performed with random hexamers. TCRdb processed the immunoSEQ multiplex PCR reads anew with MiXCR; each CDR3 protein has one entry. This table holds approximately 150,000 distinct CDR3 sequences, around 94% found once. The source material was CD4+ T cells from PBMCs. The receptors derive from a human donor in good health.

The rearrangement links TRBV23-1 to TRBJ2-2; the match to TRBD1 covers 8 bases. TRBV23-1 carries the ORF label, with uncertain function. This CDR3 comprises 20 residues. With V trimmed by 1 base and J by 0 bases, 13 bases remained unmatched. The CDR3 sequence is CASSQLGQVEDSSNTGELFF. CDR3 sequence (DNA): TGCGCCAGCAGTCAATTGGGACAGGTGGAGGATTCCTCGAACACCGGGGAGCTGTTTTTT.

V usage is TRBV3-1 and J usage is TRBJ1-1, with 7 bases matching TRBD1. The CDR3 is made up of 14 amino acids. Trimming took 5 bases from V and 5 from J; bases not matched to a gene: 8. Germline values: CDR1 LGHDT, CDR2 YNNKEL (reference sequence). The CDR3: CASSGSTGKTEAFF. For the CDR3, the DNA is TGTGCCAGCAGCGGATCGACAGGGAAAACTGAAGCTTTCTTT.

Only one count was recorded for this clonotype. The chain employs TRBV5-1 and TRBJ2-7; D is ambiguous. Germline CDR1 is SGHRS and CDR2 is YFSETQ. Trimming stripped 2 bases from V and 7 bases from J, with 13 bases between. The CDR3 is 13 amino acids. The CDR3 region is CASSLTDRTEQYF. CDR3 sequence (DNA): TGCGCCAGCAGCTTAACGGACCGCACGGAGCAGTACTTC.

CDR3 bases: TGTGCCAGCAGTGCCGGACTAGCGGGAGGGCCTCACGGGGAGCTGTTTTTT. Its protein product is CASSAGLAGGPHGELFF. The chain recombines TRBV12-3 or TRBV12-4 with TRBJ2-2; 15 bases are shared with TRBD2. The V gene end was trimmed by 5 bases and the J gene end by 7 bases; junction bases not matched to a gene: 8. The CDR3 runs to 17 residues.

The gene calls are TRBV19 and TRBJ1-3, with D uncertain. V was clipped by 4 bases and J by 2 bases, with 6 bases between them. The CDR3 sequence is 13 residues long. CDR1 LNHDA and CDR2 SQIVND come from the germline V gene (reference sequence). CDR3 in amino acids: CASSTGAGNTIYF. CDR3 nucleotide sequence: TGTGCCAGTAGTACCGGGGCTGGAAACACCATATATTTT.

The rearrangement joins TRBV7-9 to TRBJ2-1; no reliable D call. Germline assignment: CDR1 SEHNR and CDR2 FQNEAQ (reference sequence). This CDR3 spans 12 amino acids. CDR3 protein: CARDPMGNEQFF. In nucleotides, the CDR3 is TGTGCTAGGGATCCCATGGGGAATGAGCAGTTCTTC.

The V and J genes are TRBV5-4 and TRBJ2-1; tentatively, D is TRBD1 (7 bases). The germline V gene has CDR1 SGHNT and CDR2 YYREEE (reference sequence). V lost 4 bases, J lost 8 bases, and 19 bases lay in between. The CDR3 runs 15 residues. The DNA for the CDR3 is TGTGCCAGCAGCCAACCCGCCCAGGGGGAGGATGAGCAGTTCTTC. Its translation is CASSQPAQGEDEQFF. The full variable domain, its missing parts supplied by reference TRBV5-4 and TRBJ2-1, is ETGVTQSPTHLIKTRGQQVTLRCSSQSGHNTVSWYQQALGQGPQFIFQYYREEENGRGNFPPRFSGLQFPNYSSELNVNALELDDSALYLCASSQPAQGEDEQFFGPGTRLTVL.

The chain couples TRBV18 to TRBJ2-7; weak D call: TRBD2 (5 bases). The CDR3 has 14 amino acids. The germline V gene encodes CDR1 KGHSH and CDR2 LQKENI. V lost 6 bases to trimming and J lost 6 bases, with 18 bases between them. CDR3 loop: CASSSGSRASEQYF. For the CDR3, the DNA is TGTGCCAGCTCCTCCGGGTCGCGGGCCTCCGAGCAGTACTTC.

The CDR3 loop is CASSPSRGGGYEQYF. CDR3 nucleotide sequence: TGTGCCAGCAGCCCATCCCGAGGGGGCGGCTACGAGCAGTACTTC. This chain joins TRBV3-1 and TRBJ2-7; 7 bases line up with TRBD1. J gave up 3 bases and V 4 bases, and 9 bases lay outside the gene matches. CDR1 is LGHDT and CDR2 is YNNKEL in the germline V gene (reference sequence). The CDR3 length is 15 residues.

In this sample, this clonotype turned up once. The chain links TRBV15 to TRBJ2-2; D call uncertain. This CDR3 has 15 residues. Germline V lookup: CDR1 LNHNV, CDR2 YYDKDF (reference sequence). Trimming shortened V by 0 bases and J by 6 bases, and 11 bases separated the two germline ends. The CDR3 DNA follows: TGTGCCACCAGCAGAGATCAAACGTTTGCCGGGGAGCTGTTTTTT. Its protein product is CATSRDQTFAGELFF.

This clonotype was counted a single time. This chain links TRBV6-6 with TRBJ2-7, with a tentative D call TRBD2 (6 bases). This CDR3 region has 13 residues. Germline-derived CDR1 and CDR2 are MNHNY and SVGAGI (reference sequence). With 2 bases removed from V and 6 bases from J, the gap between germline ends came to 11 bases. The DNA of the CDR3 is TGTGCCAGCAGTTACGAGAGGAGGGTCGAGCAGTACTTC. Translated, it gives CASSYERRVEQYF.

The chain couples TRBV19 to TRBJ1-2, with D possibly being TRBD1 (5 bases). This CDR3 is 14 amino acids long. Trimming removed 1 base at V and 4 bases at J, with 10 bases between. CDR1 is LNHDA and CDR2 is SQIVND in the germline V gene (reference sequence). The CDR3 sequence is CASSIAPGFYGYTF. The CDR3 nucleotides read TGTGCCAGTAGTATAGCTCCAGGGTTCTATGGCTACACCTTC. Together with reference TRBV19 and TRBJ1-2, the CDR3 gives the full variable domain: DGGITQSPKYLFRKEGQNVTLSCEQNLNHDAMYWYRQDPGQGLRLIYYSQIVNDFQKGDIAEGYSVSREKKESFPLTVTSAQKNPTAFYLCASSIAPGFYGYTFGSGTRLTVV.

This chain uses TRBV29-1 with TRBJ2-7; possibly TRBD2 for D (6 bases). The germline gives CDR1 SQVTM, CDR2 ANQGSEA. This CDR3 region has 14 residues. Trimming pared 5 bases from V and 3 bases from J, leaving 17 bases between. The CDR3 nucleotides are TGCAGCGTTCGGCAGGGCGGGAATTTCTACGAGCAGTACTTC. Amino acids: CSVRQGGNFYEQYF.

This clonotype was recorded only once. V is TRBV18 and J is TRBJ1-5; D gene ambiguous. Between the trimmed V and J ends, which lost 0 bases and 5 bases, there was a span of 2 bases. The CDR3 is 12 residues long. CDR1 is KGHSH and CDR2 is LQKENI in the germline V gene. CDR3 in DNA: TGTGCCAGCTCACCACCCGATCAGCCCCAGCATTTT. Translating gives CASSPPDQPQHF.